This T cell receptor beta chain was recorded in a study of T cells in Graves' hyperthyroidism and ophthalmopathy. Overall study results and limits: Blood shared most expanded thyroid clonotypes above 0.001. Ophthalmopathy onset followed model prediction by a median about six months.

Trimming pared 6 bases from V and 7 bases from J, leaving 10 bases between. CDR1 and CDR2 (germline): WSHSY, SAAADI. This CDR3 is 11 amino acids long. This clonotype was counted many times. Its cognate antigen is unknown. Using RNA transcripts as the source, TCR beta CDR3 regions were amplified. The HTBI set primed first-round TCR CDR3 RT-PCR. TCRdb fed the multiplex PCR reads into MiXCR, producing one record per CDR3 protein. The sample carries about 690,000 distinct CDR3 sequences, around 16% recorded once. This receptor was identified in a man aged 50 to 60 with Graves' hyperthyroidism. The sequenced sample was blood. The chain has TRBV10-2 and TRBJ2-7, with a tentative D call TRBD2 (6 bases). Here the CDR3 DNA reads TGCGCCAGCAGGAGCGGGTGGGAGCAGTACTTC. Amino acid sequence: CASRSGWEQYF.